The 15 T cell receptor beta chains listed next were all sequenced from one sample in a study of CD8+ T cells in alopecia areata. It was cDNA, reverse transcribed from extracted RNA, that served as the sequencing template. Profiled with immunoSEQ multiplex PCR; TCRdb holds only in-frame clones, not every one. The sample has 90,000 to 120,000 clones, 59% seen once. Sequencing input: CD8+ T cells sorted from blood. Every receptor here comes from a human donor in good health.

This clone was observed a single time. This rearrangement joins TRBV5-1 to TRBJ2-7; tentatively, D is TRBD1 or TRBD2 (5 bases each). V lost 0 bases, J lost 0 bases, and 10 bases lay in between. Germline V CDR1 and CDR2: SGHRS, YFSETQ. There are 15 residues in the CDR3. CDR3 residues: CASSLVVGTSYEQYF. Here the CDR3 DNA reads TGCGCCAGCAGCTTGGTCGTGGGGACCTCCTACGAGCAGTACTTC. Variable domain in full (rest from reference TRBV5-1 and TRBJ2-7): KAGVTQTPRYLIKTRGQQVTLSCSPISGHRSVSWYQQTPGQGLQFLFEYFSETQRNKGNFPGRFSGRQFSNSRSEMNVSTLELGDSALYLCASSLVVGTSYEQYFGPGTRLTVT.

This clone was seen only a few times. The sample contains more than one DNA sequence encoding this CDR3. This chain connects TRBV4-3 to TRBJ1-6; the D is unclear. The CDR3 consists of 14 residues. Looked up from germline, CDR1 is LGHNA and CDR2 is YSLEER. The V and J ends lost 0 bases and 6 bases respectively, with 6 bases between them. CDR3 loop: CASSQEEGNSPLHF. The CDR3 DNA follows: TGCGCCAGCAGCCAAGAAGAAGGTAATTCACCCCTCCACTTT.

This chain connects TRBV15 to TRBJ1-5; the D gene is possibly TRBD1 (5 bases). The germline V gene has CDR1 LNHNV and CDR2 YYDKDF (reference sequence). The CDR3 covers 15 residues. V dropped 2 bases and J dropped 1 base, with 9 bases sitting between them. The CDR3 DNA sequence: TGTGCCACCAGCAGAAGGGACGGGAGCAATCAGCCCCAGCATTTT. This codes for CATSRRDGSNQPQHF. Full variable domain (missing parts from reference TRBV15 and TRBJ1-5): DAMVIQNPRYQVTQFGKPVTLSCSQTLNHNVMYWYQQKSSQAPKLLFHYYDKDFNNEADTPDNFQSRRPNTSFCFLDIRSPGLGDTAMYLCATSRRDGSNQPQHFGDGTRLSIL.

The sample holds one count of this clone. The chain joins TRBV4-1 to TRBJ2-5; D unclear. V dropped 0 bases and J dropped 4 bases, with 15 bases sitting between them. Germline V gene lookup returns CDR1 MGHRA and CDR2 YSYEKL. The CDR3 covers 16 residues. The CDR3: CASSQDAVRTSETQYF. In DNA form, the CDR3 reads TGCGCCAGCAGCCAAGATGCAGTAAGGACCTCAGAGACCCAGTACTTC.

The DNA of the CDR3 is TGTGCCAGCTTATCTCTCAGGGGCGCTTCTGGCGAGCAGTACTTC. This gives the protein CASLSLRGASGEQYF. The chain employs TRBV2 and TRBJ2-7; possible D gene TRBD1, 6 bases. The CDR3 totals 15 residues. Germline CDR1 and CDR2: SNHLY and FYNNEI. V lost 8 bases and J lost 6, with 23 bases in between. Full variable domain (missing parts from reference TRBV2 and TRBJ2-7): EPEVTQTPSHQVTQMGQEVILRCVPISNHLYFYWYRQILGQKVEFLVSFYNNEISEKSEIFDDQFSVERPDGSNFTLKIRSTKLEDSAMYFCASLSLRGASGEQYFGPGTRLTVT.

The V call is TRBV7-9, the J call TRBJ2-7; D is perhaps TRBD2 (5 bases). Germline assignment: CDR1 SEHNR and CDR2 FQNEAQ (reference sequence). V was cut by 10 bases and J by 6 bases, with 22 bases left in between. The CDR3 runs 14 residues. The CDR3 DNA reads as TGTGCCATCGGCGGGCTTCAACCTAACAGCGAGCAGTACTTC. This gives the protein CAIGGLQPNSEQYF.

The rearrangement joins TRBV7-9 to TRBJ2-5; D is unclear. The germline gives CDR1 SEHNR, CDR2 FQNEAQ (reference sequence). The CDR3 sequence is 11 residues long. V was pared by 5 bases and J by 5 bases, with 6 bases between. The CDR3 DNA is TGTGCCAGCAGCCCCATGGAGACCCAGTACTTC. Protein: CASSPMETQYF.

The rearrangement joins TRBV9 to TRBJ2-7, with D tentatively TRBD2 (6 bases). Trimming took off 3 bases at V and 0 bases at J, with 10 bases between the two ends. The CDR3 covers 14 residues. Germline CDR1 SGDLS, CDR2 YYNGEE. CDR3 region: CASSGEAGSYEQYF. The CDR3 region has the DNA TGTGCCAGCAGCGGGGAGGCGGGCTCCTACGAGCAGTACTTC.

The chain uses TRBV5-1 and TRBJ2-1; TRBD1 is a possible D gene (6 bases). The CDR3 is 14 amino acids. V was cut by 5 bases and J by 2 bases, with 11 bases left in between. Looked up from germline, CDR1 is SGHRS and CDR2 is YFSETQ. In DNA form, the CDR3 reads TGCGCCAGCAGAGTGGGGGCCACCTACAATGAGCAGTTCTTC. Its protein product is CASRVGATYNEQFF. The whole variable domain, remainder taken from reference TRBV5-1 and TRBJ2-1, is KAGVTQTPRYLIKTRGQQVTLSCSPISGHRSVSWYQQTPGQGLQFLFEYFSETQRNKGNFPGRFSGRQFSNSRSEMNVSTLELGDSALYLCASRVGATYNEQFFGPGTRLTVL.

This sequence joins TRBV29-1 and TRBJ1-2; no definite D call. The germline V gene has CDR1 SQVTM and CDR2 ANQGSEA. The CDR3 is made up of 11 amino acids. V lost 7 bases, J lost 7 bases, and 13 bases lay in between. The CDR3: CSGGGRVGYTF. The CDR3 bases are TGCAGCGGAGGAGGACGGGTTGGCTACACCTTC. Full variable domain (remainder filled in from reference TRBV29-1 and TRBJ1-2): SAVISQKPSRDICQRGTSLTIQCQVDSQVTMMFWYRQQPGQSLTLIATANQGSEATYESGFVIDKFPISRPNLTFSTLTVSNMSPEDSSIYLCSGGGRVGYTFGSGTRLTVV.

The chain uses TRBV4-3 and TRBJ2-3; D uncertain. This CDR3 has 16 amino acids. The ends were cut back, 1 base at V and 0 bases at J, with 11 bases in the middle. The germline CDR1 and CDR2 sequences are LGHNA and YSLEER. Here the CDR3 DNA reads TGCGCCAGCAGCCAAGGAGGCTCCCCGAGCACAGATACGCAGTATTTT. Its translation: CASSQGGSPSTDTQYF.

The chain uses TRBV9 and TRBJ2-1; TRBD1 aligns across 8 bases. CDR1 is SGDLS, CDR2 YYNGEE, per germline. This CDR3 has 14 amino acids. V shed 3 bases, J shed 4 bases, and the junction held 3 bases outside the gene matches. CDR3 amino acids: CASSGQGAYNEQFF. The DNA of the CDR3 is TGTGCCAGCAGCGGTCAGGGGGCGTACAATGAGCAGTTCTTC.

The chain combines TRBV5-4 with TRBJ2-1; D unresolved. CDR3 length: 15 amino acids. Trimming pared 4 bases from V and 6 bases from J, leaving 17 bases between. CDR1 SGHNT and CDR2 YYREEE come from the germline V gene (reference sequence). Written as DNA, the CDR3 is TGTGCCAGCAGCCTGGCCGGGCCTGGGGTCAATGAGCAGTTCTTC. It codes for CASSLAGPGVNEQFF.

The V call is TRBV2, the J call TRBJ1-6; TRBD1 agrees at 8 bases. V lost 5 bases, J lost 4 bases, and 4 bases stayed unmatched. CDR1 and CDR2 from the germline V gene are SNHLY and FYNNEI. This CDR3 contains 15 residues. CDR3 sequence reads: CASSTGQAYNSPLHF. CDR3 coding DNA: TGTGCCAGCAGTACGGGACAGGCTTATAATTCACCCCTCCACTTT.

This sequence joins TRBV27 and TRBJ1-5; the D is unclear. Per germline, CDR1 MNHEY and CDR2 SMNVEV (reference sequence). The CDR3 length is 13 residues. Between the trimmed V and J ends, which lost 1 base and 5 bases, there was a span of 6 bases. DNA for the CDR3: TGTGCCAGCAGTTTATATTCGGATCAGCCCCAGCATTTT. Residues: CASSLYSDQPQHF.